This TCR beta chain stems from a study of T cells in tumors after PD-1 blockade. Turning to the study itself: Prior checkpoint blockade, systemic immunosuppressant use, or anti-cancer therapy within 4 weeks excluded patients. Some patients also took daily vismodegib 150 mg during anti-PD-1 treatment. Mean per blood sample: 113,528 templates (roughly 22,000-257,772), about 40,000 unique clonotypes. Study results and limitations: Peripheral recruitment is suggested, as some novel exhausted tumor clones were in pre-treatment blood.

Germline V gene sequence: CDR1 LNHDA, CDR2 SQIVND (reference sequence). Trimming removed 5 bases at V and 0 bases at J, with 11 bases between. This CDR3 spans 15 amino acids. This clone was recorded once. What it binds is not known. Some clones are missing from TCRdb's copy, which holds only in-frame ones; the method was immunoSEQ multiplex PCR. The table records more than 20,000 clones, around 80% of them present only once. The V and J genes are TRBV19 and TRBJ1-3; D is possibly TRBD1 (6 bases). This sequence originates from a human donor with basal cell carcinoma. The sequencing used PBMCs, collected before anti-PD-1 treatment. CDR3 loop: CASSPRTDSGNTIYF. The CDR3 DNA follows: TGTGCCAGTAGTCCGCGGACAGACTCTGGAAACACCATATATTTT.